This passage covers 12 T cell receptor beta chains from one sample sequenced in a study of blood T cell repertoires in COVID-19. This table comes from immunoSEQ multiplex PCR, and its TCRdb copy is limited to in-frame clones, with some not included. The sample shows some 190,000 clones, approximately 80% of them seen only once. Sequenced: peripheral blood. These receptors came from a woman of 80 years or more with COVID-19, enrolled during active disease.

The chain couples TRBV29-1 to TRBJ1-1; TRBD1 matches at 11 bases. The germline V gene has CDR1 SQVTM and CDR2 ANQGSEA. The CDR3 has 14 residues. Trimming cost V 6 bases and J 10 bases; bases outside gene matches: 13. CDR3 sequence (DNA): TGCAGCGTAACCTGGAAGGGACAGGGGGATTCAGCTTTCTTT. This sequence encodes CSVTWKGQGDSAFF. The entire variable domain, with the rest obtained from reference TRBV29-1 and TRBJ1-1, is as follows: SAVISQKPSRDICQRGTSLTIQCQVDSQVTMMFWYRQQPGQSLTLIATANQGSEATYESGFVIDKFPISRPNLTFSTLTVSNMSPEDSSIYLCSVTWKGQGDSAFFGQGTRLTVV.

This clone was observed at least ten times. The chain is built from TRBV29-1 and TRBJ1-5, with unresolved D. Trimming shortened V by 4 bases and J by 6 bases, and 13 bases separated the two germline ends. The CDR3 consists of 13 residues. CDR1 and CDR2 from the germline V gene are SQVTM and ANQGSEA. The CDR3 nucleotides read TGCAGCGTTGCCCCCAGTAATGGTCAGCCCCAGCATTTT. Residues: CSVAPSNGQPQHF.

In the case of this clone: At one end, the junction sequence differs from germline, possibly due to a read error. This chain connects TRBV7-3 to TRBJ2-7; 9 nucleotides agree with TRBD1. The CDR3 consists of 12 residues. Germline lookup yields CDR1 SGHTA and CDR2 FQGTGA. CDR3: CASSGPGTGRVF. The CDR3 nucleotides are TGTGCCAGCAGCGGCCCGGGGACAGGGAGAGTCTTC.

The chain couples TRBV5-1 to TRBJ1-1; D not certain. The CDR3 runs 15 residues. Germline V gives CDR1 SGHRS, CDR2 YFSETQ. Trimming cost V 4 bases and J 6 bases, with 19 bases left between them. DNA of the CDR3: TGCGCCAGCAGCCCCGAAAATGGGCAAATCGCTGAAGCTTTCTTT. It codes for CASSPENGQIAEAFF. The complete variable domain, with remaining parts taken from reference TRBV5-1 and TRBJ1-1, reads KAGVTQTPRYLIKTRGQQVTLSCSPISGHRSVSWYQQTPGQGLQFLFEYFSETQRNKGNFPGRFSGRQFSNSRSEMNVSTLELGDSALYLCASSPENGQIAEAFFGQGTRLTVV.

V and J are TRBV5-1 and TRBJ2-3; 9 bases are a match to TRBD2. CDR1 and CDR2 (germline): SGHRS, YFSETQ. This CDR3 region has 16 residues. The J segment lost 2 bases and the V segment lost 0 bases, leaving 4 bases of the junction unmatched. CDR3 in DNA: TGCGCCAGCAGCTTGGTCCTAGCGGGGACCACAGATACGCAGTATTTT. As protein: CASSLVLAGTTDTQYF.

CDR3 loop: CASSPPSRAKNIQYF. CDR3 nucleotide sequence: TGTGCCAGCTCACCACCGAGTAGAGCCAAAAACATTCAGTACTTC. V gene TRBV18 combines with J gene TRBJ2-4; D call uncertain. This CDR3 spans 15 amino acids. The germline V and J ends were trimmed by 0 bases and 0 bases, with 6 bases remaining between them. Germline V gene lookup returns CDR1 KGHSH and CDR2 LQKENI.

The chain has TRBV28 and TRBJ1-1; 9 bases match TRBD1. The CDR3 runs 15 residues. The V and J ends lost 8 bases and 4 bases, in that order; junction bases with no gene match: 11. The V gene's germline CDR1 is MDHEN and CDR2 SYDVKM. The CDR3 loop reads CASPSSRDRVTEAFF. As DNA, the CDR3 is TGTGCCAGCCCCTCTTCGCGGGACAGGGTCACTGAAGCTTTCTTT.

This clone was seen just once. The chain uses TRBV6-1 and TRBJ1-2; TRBD1 matches 7 bases. The CDR3 covers 14 residues. CDR1 and CDR2 from the germline V gene are MNHNS and SASEGT. Trimming cost V 3 bases and J 7 bases; bases outside gene matches: 8. The CDR3 coding sequence is TGTGCCAGCAGTGAGAGGGGACAGAATGCTGGCTACACCTTC. Amino acids: CASSERGQNAGYTF.

The V gene is TRBV6-5, the J gene TRBJ1-3; D might be TRBD1 (5 bases). The CDR3 runs 14 residues. CDR1 and CDR2 (germline): MNHEY, SVGAGI. Trimming stripped 5 bases from V and 0 bases from J, with 8 bases between. CDR3 sequence: CASSPTVSGNTIYF. In DNA, the CDR3 is TGTGCCAGCAGTCCGACAGTCTCTGGAAACACCATATATTTT.

In this sample, this clone turned up a few times. The chain carries TRBV2 and TRBJ1-1; tentatively, D is TRBD1 (6 bases). V lost 6 bases and J 7 bases, leaving 12 bases between the germline ends. The CDR3 totals 12 residues. CDR1 is SNHLY and CDR2 is FYNNEI in the germline V gene. The CDR3 here is CASRQQGVEAFF. Written as DNA, the CDR3 is TGTGCCAGCAGGCAACAGGGCGTTGAAGCTTTCTTT.

V is TRBV5-5 and J is TRBJ2-3; D is perhaps TRBD2 (5 bases). Germline CDR1 is SGHKS and CDR2 is YYEKEE (reference sequence). The V end was cut by 3 bases, the J end by 5 bases, with 16 bases between. CDR3 length: 15 residues. CDR3 nucleotides: TGTGCCAGCAGCTCATTAGGACTGGTCAGAGATACGCAGTATTTT. It specifies CASSSLGLVRDTQYF.

This chain joins TRBV6-5 and TRBJ1-6; TRBD1 matches 7 bases. In germline, CDR1 is MNHEY, CDR2 SVGAGI. This CDR3 has 15 amino acids. The J segment lost 3 bases and the V segment lost 8 bases, leaving 7 bases of the junction unmatched. The chain's CDR3 is CASGPQGIYNSPLHF. For the CDR3, the DNA is TGTGCCAGCGGACCACAGGGGATCTATAATTCACCCCTCCACTTT.